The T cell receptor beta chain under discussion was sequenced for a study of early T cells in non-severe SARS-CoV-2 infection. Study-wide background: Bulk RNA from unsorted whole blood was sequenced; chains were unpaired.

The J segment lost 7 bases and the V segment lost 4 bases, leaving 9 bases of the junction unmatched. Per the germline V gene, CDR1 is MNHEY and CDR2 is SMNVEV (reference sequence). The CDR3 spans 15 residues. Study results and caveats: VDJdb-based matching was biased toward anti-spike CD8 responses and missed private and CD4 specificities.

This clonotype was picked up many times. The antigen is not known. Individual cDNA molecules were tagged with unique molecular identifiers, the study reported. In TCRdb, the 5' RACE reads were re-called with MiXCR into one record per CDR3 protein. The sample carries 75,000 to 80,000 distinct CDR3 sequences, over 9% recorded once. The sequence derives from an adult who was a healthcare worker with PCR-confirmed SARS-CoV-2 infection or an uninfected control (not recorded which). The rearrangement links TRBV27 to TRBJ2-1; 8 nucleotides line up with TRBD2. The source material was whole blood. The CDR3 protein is CASSSPTGRGNEQFF. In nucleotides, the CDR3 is TGTGCCAGCAGTTCACCAACCGGGAGGGGGAATGAGCAGTTCTTC.